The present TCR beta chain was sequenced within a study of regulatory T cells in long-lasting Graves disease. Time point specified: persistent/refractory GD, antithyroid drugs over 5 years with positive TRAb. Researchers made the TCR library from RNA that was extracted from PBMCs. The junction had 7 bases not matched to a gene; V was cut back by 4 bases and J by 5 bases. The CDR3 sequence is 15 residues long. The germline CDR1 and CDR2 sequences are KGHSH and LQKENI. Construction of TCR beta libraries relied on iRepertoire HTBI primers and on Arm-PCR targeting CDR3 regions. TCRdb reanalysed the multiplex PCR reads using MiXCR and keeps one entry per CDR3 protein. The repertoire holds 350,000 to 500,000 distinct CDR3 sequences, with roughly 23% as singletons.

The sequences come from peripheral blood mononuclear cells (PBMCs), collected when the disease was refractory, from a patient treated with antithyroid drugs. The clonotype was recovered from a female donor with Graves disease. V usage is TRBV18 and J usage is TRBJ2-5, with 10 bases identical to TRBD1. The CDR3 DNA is TGTGCCAGCTCACGCGACAGGGGGCGCAGGGAGACCCAGTACTTC. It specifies CASSRDRGRRETQYF.